Shown below are 18 T cell receptor beta chains from a single sample sequenced in a study of cytomegalovirus exposure and HLA in healthy donors (dated by TCRdb to about 2017). Libraries were constructed by the immunoSEQ multiplex PCR assay. A mixture of 60 forward primers for TCR Vbeta segments and 13 reverse primers for TCR Jbeta segments was used in the multiplex PCR. The table was pulled from immuneACCESS by TCRdb, which kept in-frame rearrangements only. Such tables lose some clones; where checked, under half of the loss comes from unresolved V genes, and the rest has no known cause. The table of this sample itemizes 60,000 or so clones. More than 2% of the sample goes to the ten largest clones. Material for sequencing was PBMCs. These receptors originate from a woman under 30 in good health and CMV-seronegative.

This rearrangement joins TRBV7-9 to TRBJ2-7; D unresolved. Trimming pared 4 bases from V and 3 bases from J, leaving 7 bases between. The CDR3 is made up of 12 amino acids. The germline CDR1 and CDR2 sequences are SEHNR and FQNEAQ (reference sequence). The CDR3 nucleotides are TGTGCCAGCAGCTCGCACAGCTACGAGCAGTACTTC. Encoded protein: CASSSHSYEQYF.

The chain is built from TRBV4-1 and TRBJ2-1; TRBD2 matches at 9 bases. CDR1 and CDR2 (germline): MGHRA, YSYEKL. Unmatched junction bases numbered 11, after V lost 5 bases and J lost 9 bases. This CDR3 comprises 15 residues. The CDR3 region has the DNA TGCGCCAGCAGCTCACGGGGACTAGCAAACGGTGAGCAGTTCTTC. It codes for CASSSRGLANGEQFF.

The chain recombines TRBV5-1 with TRBJ1-3; no definite D call. This CDR3 has 15 amino acids. V lost 7 bases and J lost 3, with 17 bases in between. CDR1 is SGHRS and CDR2 is YFSETQ in the germline V gene. The CDR3 region has the DNA TGCGCCAGCGCCACTAGTGGTACAAGTGGAAACACCATATATTTT. As protein: CASATSGTSGNTIYF.

CDR3 in DNA: TGTGCCAGCAGCAACTCCCTCCGGGGGGGTAATGAGCAGTTCTTC. Protein: CASSNSLRGGNEQFF. The V gene is TRBV7-9, the J gene TRBJ2-1; TRBD2 aligns across 8 bases. This CDR3 contains 15 residues. J lost 7 bases, V lost 5 bases, and 10 bases had no gene match. The germline V gene has CDR1 SEHNR and CDR2 FQNEAQ (reference sequence).

This chain links TRBV5-1 with TRBJ1-2; TRBD1 might be the D (5 bases). CDR3 length: 14 amino acids. Germline loops: CDR1 SGHRS, CDR2 YFSETQ. V was clipped by 2 bases and J by 4 bases, with 12 bases between them. CDR3 sequence reads: CASSLNRTPYGYTF. CDR3 bases: TGCGCCAGCAGCTTAAATCGGACACCCTATGGCTACACCTTC.

The chain joins TRBV7-9 to TRBJ1-1; D possibly corresponds to TRBD1 (6 bases). Trimming removed 6 bases from V and 1 base from J, with 15 bases in between. The CDR3 spans 15 residues. Germline CDR1 SEHNR, CDR2 FQNEAQ (reference sequence). The CDR3 here is CASRILRGGNTEAFF. The CDR3 coding sequence is TGTGCCAGCAGGATCCTTAGGGGGGGGAACACTGAAGCTTTCTTT.

The rearrangement uses TRBV4-2 and TRBJ2-5; no clear D gene. CDR1 and CDR2 (germline): LGHNA, YNFKEQ. The V and J ends lost 4 bases and 1 base respectively, with 13 bases between them. The CDR3 sequence is 15 residues long. This chain's CDR3 is CASSLITGSQETQYF. Here the CDR3 DNA reads TGTGCCAGCAGCCTCATAACCGGGTCCCAAGAGACCCAGTACTTC.

The chain uses TRBV18 and TRBJ2-1; D not certain. CDR1 and CDR2 from the germline V gene are KGHSH and LQKENI. Trimming cost V 0 bases and J 9 bases, with 9 bases left between them. CDR3 length equals 13 residues. The CDR3 here is CASSPPTFVEQFF. CDR3 in DNA: TGTGCCAGCTCACCACCTACATTCGTTGAGCAGTTCTTC.

This rearrangement joins TRBV6-5 to TRBJ2-7; 11 bases fit TRBD1. Per the germline V gene, CDR1 is MNHEY and CDR2 is SVGAGI. After removal of 6 bases from V and 4 bases from J, the junction contained 8 bases not matched to a gene. The CDR3 is 15 residues long. The CDR3 reads CASRRTGGDYYEQYF. CDR3 DNA sequence: TGTGCCAGCAGAAGGACAGGGGGCGATTATTACGAGCAGTACTTC.

The chain joins TRBV6-6 to TRBJ1-5; D possibly corresponds to TRBD1 (6 bases). Germline V gives CDR1 MNHNY, CDR2 SVGAGI (reference sequence). With 0 bases removed from V and 4 bases from J, the gap between germline ends came to 13 bases. This CDR3 is 16 amino acids long. CDR3 bases: TGTGCCAGCAGTTACTCGAGACAGGAAATGAATCAGCCCCAGCATTTT. It is translated as CASSYSRQEMNQPQHF.

V and J are TRBV2 and TRBJ1-1; D not resolved. This CDR3 spans 14 amino acids. The germline V and J ends were trimmed by 6 bases and 3 bases, with 14 bases remaining between them. CDR1 SNHLY and CDR2 FYNNEI come from the germline V gene. CDR3 coding DNA: TGTGCCAGCAGCCCTCTGGGCGGGGACACTGAAGCTTTCTTT. Its translation: CASSPLGGDTEAFF. The full variable domain, completed using reference TRBV2 and TRBJ1-1, is EPEVTQTPSHQVTQMGQEVILRCVPISNHLYFYWYRQILGQKVEFLVSFYNNEISEKSEIFDDQFSVERPDGSNFTLKIRSTKLEDSAMYFCASSPLGGDTEAFFGQGTRLTVV.

The J gene is TRBJ2-4, the V gene TRBV19; the match to TRBD1 covers 7 bases. Germline values: CDR1 LNHDA, CDR2 SQIVND (reference sequence). This CDR3 is 14 amino acids long. J gave up 14 bases and V 5 bases, and 15 bases lay outside the gene matches. The CDR3 region is CASSSPGQLLPKYF. DNA of the CDR3: TGTGCCAGTAGTTCTCCGGGACAGCTACTACCTAAGTACTTC.

V usage is TRBV6-6 and J usage is TRBJ2-7, with 7 bases fitting TRBD1. From germline, CDR1 is MNHNY and CDR2 SVGAGI (reference sequence). The CDR3 totals 13 residues. Unmatched junction bases numbered 8, after V lost 10 bases and J lost 2 bases. The CDR3 bases are TGTGCCACCTTCGGGACAGAAACCTACGAGCAGTACTTC. Protein sequence: CATFGTETYEQYF.

This chain links TRBV5-1 with TRBJ2-5; the D gene is possibly TRBD2 (6 bases). Germline values: CDR1 SGHRS, CDR2 YFSETQ. The CDR3 covers 13 residues. V lost 3 bases, J lost 5 bases, and 11 bases lay in between. CDR3 sequence: CASSSGDRETQYF. The CDR3, as DNA: TGCGCCAGCAGCTCGGGGGATCGGGAGACCCAGTACTTC.

The chain recombines TRBV5-1 with TRBJ1-4; TRBD1 matches 7 bases. V was pared by 4 bases and J by 8 bases, with 2 bases of the junction left unmatched. This CDR3 spans 12 amino acids. The V gene's germline CDR1 is SGHRS and CDR2 YFSETQ. CDR3 protein: CASSDREEKLFF. In DNA, the CDR3 is TGCGCCAGCAGCGACAGGGAGGAAAAACTGTTTTTT.

The chain is built from TRBV2 and TRBJ2-5; D is uncertain. Trimming stripped 7 bases from V and 1 base from J, with 16 bases between. CDR3 length: 15 amino acids. CDR1 SNHLY and CDR2 FYNNEI come from the germline V gene. CDR3 sequence: CASTPPDGAQETQYF. CDR3 nucleotides: TGTGCCAGCACCCCGCCCGACGGAGCCCAAGAGACCCAGTACTTC.

The V gene is TRBV25-1, the J gene TRBJ1-5; 8 bases map to TRBD1. The J segment lost 4 bases and the V segment lost 1 base, leaving 6 bases of the junction unmatched. The V gene's germline CDR1 is MGHDK and CDR2 SYGVNS. The length of the CDR3 is 16 residues. The CDR3 DNA reads TGTGCCAGCAGTGAATTGGCAGGGGGCCAAAATCAGCCCCAGCATTTT. Translating it yields CASSELAGGQNQPQHF.

The chain has TRBV19 and TRBJ1-1; D remains unclear. This CDR3 is 15 amino acids long. Germline V gene data show CDR1 as LNHDA and CDR2 as SQIVND (reference sequence). V lost 3 bases to trimming and J lost 8 bases, with 19 bases between them. CDR3 in amino acids: CASSIGLRRALEAFF. The CDR3 DNA sequence: TGTGCCAGTAGTATCGGTCTCAGGAGGGCATTAGAAGCTTTCTTT. The full variable domain, with the rest looked up from reference TRBV19 and TRBJ1-1, is DGGITQSPKYLFRKEGQNVTLSCEQNLNHDAMYWYRQDPGQGLRLIYYSQIVNDFQKGDIAEGYSVSREKKESFPLTVTSAQKNPTAFYLCASSIGLRRALEAFFGQGTRLTVV.